This TCR beta chain stems from a study of blood T cell repertoires in COVID-19. Whole-study context: COVID-19 samples collected from the United States, Italy and Spain covered acute and convalescent phases.

The table came from immunoSEQ multiplex PCR; TCRdb's copy has only in-frame clones and leaves some out. The sample lists approximately 74,000 clones; 88% were seen once. Germline values: CDR1 MNHNS, CDR2 SASEGT. V lost 4 bases to trimming and J lost 4 bases; unmatched junction nucleotides: 9. The CDR3 loop spans 16 amino acids. The sequence was obtained from an older woman with acute or convalescent COVID-19. The chain joins TRBV6-1 to TRBJ1-1; 10 positions agree with TRBD1. What was sequenced was peripheral blood. The CDR3 nucleotides are TGTGCCAGCAGTGTGGGGACAGGGGTATTAGGCACTGAAGCTTTCTTT. Protein sequence: CASSVGTGVLGTEAFF.